This record covers a single T cell receptor beta chain. Its antigen remains undetermined. Base-call qualities are not available, and no considerably larger clone is one nucleotide away. The CDR3 regions of human TCRbeta chains were analyzed by immunosequencing. Concerning the study's data processing: TCRs in the repertoires were matched against a reference library of SARS-CoV-2-specific TCRs that had been generated with the MIRA antigen-specificity platform. Breadth was defined as the fraction of unique TCRs that were SARS-CoV-2-associated. Depth was defined as the fraction of total T cells that were SARS-CoV-2-associated. Using the MIRA data, every spike-specific TCR was mapped to the spike region that the TCR reacted to and assigned to either a CD4 or a CD8 class. Log10-transformed breadth and depth values were compared by one-way ANOVA with Sidak's multiple comparisons tests. In TCRdb, the immuneACCESS table is reduced to in-frame sequences with V and J assigned. These tables do not hold every clone; where another copy was compared, an unresolved V gene accounts for under half, and the others remain unexplained. V, J and clone size are taken as reported in that table, and D and trimming were inferred from the DNA itself. Within this sample are roughly 140,000 clones, with around nine tenths of them counted one time only. About 4.8% of the sample belongs to the ten largest clones.

The sample belongs to a study of T cell responses to AZD1222 COVID-19 vaccine (dated by TCRdb to the early 2020s). Broadly, across the study: AZD1222 recipients whose second dose came at about 4 weeks and those whose second dose came at about 12 weeks were combined into one group, since spike-specific TCR depth and breadth did not differ between the two schedules. Trial participants were enrolled by age into 18-55, 56-69 and 70-plus year subgroups, with about 150, 27 and 61 TCR-sequenced participants respectively. A total of 230 or so trial participants underwent TCR sequencing, of whom about 210 received two doses of AZD1222 and some 25 received two doses of the MenACWY control vaccine.

In the paper's terms, the time point label means: baseline before first vaccination. Vaccinee samples came from UK trials COV001 and COV002, including a single-blind randomized controlled phase 2/3 trial of AZD1222 (ChAdOx1 nCoV-19) in healthy adults. Trial participant PBMC samples were collected at day 0 and day 28 after the second dose for TCRbeta chain sequencing. General findings and caveats noted by the study authors: The whole spike protein was spanned by vaccine-associated CD4 TCRs, and dominant responses were seen in regions 160-218 and 743-854. Nearly half of unique spike-specific TCRs reportedly recognized epitopes outside regions mutated in the B.1.351 and B.1.1.7 variants. Conclusions about previously exposed vaccinees are limited, since just five or six AZD1222 recipients were seropositive for SARS-CoV-2 at baseline. In the small 56-69-year group, the increase in depth fell short of significance, most likely because of low power. After two AZD1222 doses, both the breadth and the depth of spike-specific TCRs were significantly higher than at day 0 and than in MenACWY recipients. Because no samples from the day 14 peak response were available, repertoires could be characterized only after the peak T cell response. Most participants were white British and females outnumbered males, and the authors suggested that clonal diversity may have been underestimated.

The CDR3 goes from the cysteine to the phenylalanine over 14 residues. The DNA shown is the 42-base CDR3, in frame from base 1. CDR1 and CDR2, per the germline V gene, are SGHRS and YFSETQ. Germline trimming: 4 bases from V, 3 bases from J; junction bases outside gene matches: 3. This clonotype was sampled from an adult in good health. The sample in question was peripheral blood, obtained on day 0 of AZD1222 vaccination. This receptor chain uses TRBV5-1 and TRBJ2-5; 10 nucleotides in the junction match TRBD1. The CDR3 corresponds to CASSPGQGEETQYF. The DNA reads as follows: TGCGCCAGCAGCCCCGGACAGGGGGAAGAGACCCAGTACTTC.